The clone carrying this T cell receptor beta chain was seen a handful of times. Its specificity is not known. This record comes from a study of T cell repertoires in cytomegalovirus infection. The germline V gene has CDR1 SEHNR and CDR2 FQNEAQ (reference sequence). V lost 10 bases and J 11 bases, leaving 17 bases between the germline ends. The CDR3 is made up of 11 amino acids. Using its own MiXCR run on the reads, TCRdb lists one record per CDR3 protein. The repertoire holds about a million distinct CDR3 sequences, with around 30% as singletons. The chain is built from TRBV7-9 and TRBJ1-1; D is ambiguous. The sequence came from a human donor in good health (CMV status not recorded). Some clones in this sample may be carry-over from other donors' samples. The material was cultured CD8+ T cells from PBMCs, obtained from culture after CMV antigen stimulation. The DNA for the CDR3 is TGTGCCATCCTCGGTATCTACGAGGCTTTCTTT. Amino acids: CAILGIYEAFF.